Each of the 5 T cell receptor beta chains below was sequenced from the same sample in a study of T cell responses to AZD1222 COVID-19 vaccine. Produced via immunoSEQ multiplex PCR; TCRdb's table is partial and in-frame only. Here the sample spans tens of thousands of clones, around nine tenths being singletons. The specimen was peripheral blood, collected on day 0 of AZD1222 vaccination. All receptors come from an adult in good health.

The chain links TRBV4-3 to TRBJ1-6, with D unclear. Germline values: CDR1 LGHNA, CDR2 YSLEER. This CDR3 comprises 13 residues. V was shortened by 0 bases and J by 9 bases, with 6 bases between the two germline ends. The CDR3 is CASSQDEVSPLHF. CDR3 in DNA: TGCGCCAGCAGCCAAGATGAGGTTTCACCCCTCCACTTT.

The V gene is TRBV27, the J gene TRBJ1-5; maybe TRBD1 (5 bases). Germline lookup yields CDR1 MNHEY and CDR2 SMNVEV (reference sequence). The V and J ends lost 6 bases and 2 bases respectively, with 14 bases between them. This CDR3 contains 15 residues. This CDR3 is CASRKMGGGNQPQHF. CDR3 DNA sequence: TGTGCCAGCAGAAAAATGGGGGGAGGCAATCAGCCCCAGCATTTT.

V gene TRBV5-1 combines with J gene TRBJ2-3; D might be TRBD1 (5 bases). Per the germline V gene, CDR1 is SGHRS and CDR2 is YFSETQ. The V end was cut by 0 bases, the J end by 5 bases, with 10 bases between. The CDR3 runs 14 residues. DNA of the CDR3: TGCGCCAGCAGCTTGGACAGGTTCGGAGATACGCAGTATTTT. This codes for CASSLDRFGDTQYF.

The table lists this clone with a count of one. The genes are TRBV7-9 and TRBJ1-6, with a weak D call TRBD1 (5 bases). The length of the CDR3 is 14 residues. In germline, CDR1 is SEHNR, CDR2 FQNEAQ (reference sequence). With 1 base removed from V and 9 bases from J, the gap between germline ends came to 10 bases. CDR3 in DNA: TGTGCCAGCAGCTTAGGTGGGGCTGGTTCACCCCTCCACTTT. This codes for CASSLGGAGSPLHF.

The chain joins TRBV11-3 to TRBJ2-2; D not resolved. V dropped 5 bases and J dropped 6 bases, with 7 bases sitting between them. This CDR3 comprises 12 residues. From germline, CDR1 is SGHNT and CDR2 YENEEA. CDR3 sequence reads: CASSPRSGELFF. The CDR3, as DNA: TGTGCCAGCAGCCCCCGGTCCGGGGAGCTGTTTTTT.